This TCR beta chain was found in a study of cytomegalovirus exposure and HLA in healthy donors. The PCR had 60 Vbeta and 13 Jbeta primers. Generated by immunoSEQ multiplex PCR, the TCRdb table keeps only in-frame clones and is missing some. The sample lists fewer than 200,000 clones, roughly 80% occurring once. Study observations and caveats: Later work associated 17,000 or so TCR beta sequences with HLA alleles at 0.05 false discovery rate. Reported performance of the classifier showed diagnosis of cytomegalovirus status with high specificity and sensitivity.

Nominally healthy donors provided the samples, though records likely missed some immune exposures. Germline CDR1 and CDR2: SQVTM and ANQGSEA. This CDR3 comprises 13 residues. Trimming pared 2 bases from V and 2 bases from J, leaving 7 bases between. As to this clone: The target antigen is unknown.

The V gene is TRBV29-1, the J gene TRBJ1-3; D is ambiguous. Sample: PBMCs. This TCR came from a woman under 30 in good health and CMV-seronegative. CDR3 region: CSVELGAGNTIYF. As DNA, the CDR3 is TGCAGCGTTGAACTGGGAGCTGGAAACACCATATATTTT.